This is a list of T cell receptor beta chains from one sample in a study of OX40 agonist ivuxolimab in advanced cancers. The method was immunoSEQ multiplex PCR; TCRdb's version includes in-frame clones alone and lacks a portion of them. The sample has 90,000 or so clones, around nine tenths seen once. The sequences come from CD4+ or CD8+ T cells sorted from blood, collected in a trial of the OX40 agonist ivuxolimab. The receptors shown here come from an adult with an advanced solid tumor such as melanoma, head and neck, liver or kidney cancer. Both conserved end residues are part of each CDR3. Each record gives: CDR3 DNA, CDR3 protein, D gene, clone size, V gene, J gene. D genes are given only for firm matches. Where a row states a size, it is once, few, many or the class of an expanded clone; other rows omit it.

cdr3_nt: TGTGCCAGTAGTATAGATCCTCGTGTCGAGCAGTACTTC
cdr3_aa: CASSIDPRVEQYF
d_call: .
clone_size: .
v_call: TRBV19
j_call: TRBJ2-7

cdr3_nt: TGTGCCAGCAGTTACTCCCGGGAAGCGAACACTGAAGCTTTCTTT
cdr3_aa: CASSYSREANTEAFF
d_call: .
clone_size: .
v_call: TRBV6-5
j_call: TRBJ1-1

cdr3_nt: TGCGCCAGCAGCTTAGGGGGGAGCTATGGCTACACCTTC
cdr3_aa: CASSLGGSYGYTF
d_call: .
clone_size: .
v_call: TRBV5-1
j_call: TRBJ1-2

cdr3_nt: TGTGCCAGCAGCCCAACTAGCGGGAGATCATGGCAGTTCTTC
cdr3_aa: CASSPTSGRSWQFF
d_call: TRBD2
clone_size: .
v_call: TRBV11-3
j_call: TRBJ2-1

cdr3_nt: TGTGCCAGCAGGGAGGTAGAGGTCGGAAACGAGCAGTACTTC
cdr3_aa: CASREVEVGNEQYF
d_call: .
clone_size: .
v_call: TRBV28
j_call: TRBJ2-7

cdr3_nt: TGTGCCAGCAGCTTAGGAGGGGCAGATACGCAGTATTTT
cdr3_aa: CASSLGGADTQYF
d_call: .
clone_size: .
v_call: TRBV7-2
j_call: TRBJ2-3

cdr3_nt: TGCAGCTCCCGAGGTGGGCAGGGAGGAGACGAGCAGTACTTC
cdr3_aa: CSSRGGQGGDEQYF
d_call: .
clone_size: .
v_call: TRBV29-1
j_call: TRBJ2-7

cdr3_nt: TGTGCCAGTAGTGGGACAGGGAACTACTACAATGAGCAGTTCTTC
cdr3_aa: CASSGTGNYYNEQFF
d_call: TRBD1
clone_size: .
v_call: TRBV19
j_call: TRBJ2-1

cdr3_nt: TGTGCCAGCAGTTACGGGACAGGGATTACAGATACGCAGTATTTT
cdr3_aa: CASSYGTGITDTQYF
d_call: TRBD1
clone_size: once
v_call: TRBV6-6
j_call: TRBJ2-3

cdr3_nt: TGTGCCAGCATAAAACCGGGACAGGGGAATTCTAGCACAGATACGCAGTATTTT
cdr3_aa: CASIKPGQGNSSTDTQYF
d_call: TRBD1
clone_size: once
v_call: TRBV19
j_call: TRBJ2-3

cdr3_nt: TGTGCCAGCAGCTTTAGTGGGGAGGGAGCAGATACGCAGTATTTT
cdr3_aa: CASSFSGEGADTQYF
d_call: TRBD2
clone_size: .
v_call: TRBV7-3
j_call: TRBJ2-3